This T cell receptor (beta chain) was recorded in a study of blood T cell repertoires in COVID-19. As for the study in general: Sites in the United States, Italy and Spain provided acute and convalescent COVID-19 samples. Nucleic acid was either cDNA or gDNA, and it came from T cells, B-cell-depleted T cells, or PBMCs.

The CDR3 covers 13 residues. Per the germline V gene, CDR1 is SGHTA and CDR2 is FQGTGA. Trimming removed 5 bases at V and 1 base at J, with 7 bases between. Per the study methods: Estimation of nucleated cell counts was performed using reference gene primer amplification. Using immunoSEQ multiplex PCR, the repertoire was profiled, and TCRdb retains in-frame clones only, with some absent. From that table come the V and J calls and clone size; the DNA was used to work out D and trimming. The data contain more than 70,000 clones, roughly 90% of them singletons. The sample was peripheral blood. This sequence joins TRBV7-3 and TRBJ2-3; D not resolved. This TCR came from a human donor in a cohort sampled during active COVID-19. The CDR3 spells CASSQARTDTQYF. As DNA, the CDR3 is TGTGCCAGCAGCCAGGCCCGCACAGATACGCAGTATTTT.